These T cell receptor beta chains were read from a single sample in a study of tumor and adjacent non-tumor tissue in lung cancer. One entry per CDR3 protein results from TCRdb running MiXCR on the multiplex PCR reads. The profile shows fewer than 100,000 distinct CDR3 sequences, around 82% of them singletons. The sample comprised distant non-tumor lung tissue. These receptors all come from a woman between 45 and 60 years old with non-small cell lung cancer. Both conserved end residues are part of each CDR3. A D gene is named only where the DNA matches it firmly. Rows give clone size only sometimes, using once, few, many, or a class for an expanded clone.

abundance	v_gene	d_gene	j_gene	CDR3nt	CDR3aa
once	TRBV10-3	-	TRBJ1-2	TGTGCCACCTCTGGACAGAAGGAGGCCTATGGCTACACCTTC	CATSGQKEAYGYTF
-	TRBV6-5	-	TRBJ2-7	TGTGCCAACTCTCCCGGACAGAGAAGTTACGAGCAGTACTTC	CANSPGQRSYEQYF
-	TRBV5-6	TRBD1	TRBJ2-3	TGTGACAGCAGCTTGGCGGGACAGGTGGTGGACAGGCAGTATTTT	CDSSLAGQVVDRQYF
once	TRBV28	-	TRBJ2-2	TGTACCAGCAGTCCGAGTAACGCGGCCGGGGAGCTGTTTTTT	CTSSPSNAAGELFF
-	TRBV11-2	-	TRBJ2-1	TGTGCAAGCAGCTTAAATTACGACGGTTGGCATGGGCAGTTCTTC	CASSLNYDGWHGQFF
once	TRBV6-1	TRBD1	TRBJ1-2	TGTCCCAGGAGTGACTGGACAGGGAGAAGCTATGGCTACACCTTC	CPRSDWTGRSYGYTF
-	TRBV9	-	TRBJ2-1	TGTGCCAGATTAGCGTATAGCTCCTACAATGAGCAGTTCTTC	CARLAYSSYNEQFF
-	TRBV4-1	TRBD1	TRBJ1-1	TGCGCCAGCAGCCACCGCATAGGGGGCGCTGAAGCTTTCTTT	CASSHRIGGAEAFF
-	TRBV29-1	-	TRBJ2-5	TGCAACGTTGTAGGAGGCCTCAGGGAGACCCAGTACTTC	CNVVGGLRETQYF
many	TRBV28	-	TRBJ1-2	TGTGCCAGCACCTCGATGGCCCGCACGGATGGCTACACCTTC	CASTSMARTDGYTF
many	TRBV7-9	-	TRBJ1-2	TGTGCCAGCAGCTTCGGGACATACTATGGCTACACCTTC	CASSFGTYYGYTF
-	TRBV5-5	-	TRBJ2-5	TGTGCCAGCAGCTTGCCGGGACTGGAGACCCAGTACTTC	CASSLPGLETQYF
few	TRBV20-1	-	TRBJ2-7	TGCAGTGCCAGGCTAGCGCAGAGCTCCTACGAGCAGTACTTC	CSARLAQSSYEQYF
-	TRBV28	-	TRBJ1-5	TGTGCCAGCGGTACCGCAGGGGTTCAACCCCAGCATTTT	CASGTAGVQPQHF
once	TRBV12-3/TRBV12-4	-	TRBJ1-1	TGTGCCAGCGGGGGGGCCGGGAACACTGAAGAATTCTTT	CASGGAGNTEEFF
once	TRBV29-1	-	TRBJ1-4	TGCAACGCGAGGGAATCGGATGAAAAACTGTTTTTT	CNARESDEKLFF
-	TRBV29-1	TRBD1	TRBJ2-2	TGCAACGTTGAGACGGGACAGCTCAACACCGGGGAGATGTTTTTT	CNVETGQLNTGEMFF
many	TRBV5-1	-	TRBJ2-2	TGCGCCAGCAGCTTGAATGACGACGGGGAGCTGTTTTTT	CASSLNDDGELFF
few	TRBV7-9	-	TRBJ2-2	TGTGCCAGCAGCTTGACGGAGAACACCGGGGAGCTGTTTTTT	CASSLTENTGELFF
-	TRBV20-1	-	TRBJ1-1	TGCGGTGCTCCTCTCCGGGAGAGCACTGAAGCTTTCTTT	CGAPLRESTEAFF
medium-sized	TRBV12-3/TRBV12-4	TRBD2	TRBJ2-5	TGTGCCAGCACCTTGGGACTAGCGGGGCAAGAGACCCAGTACTTC	CASTLGLAGQETQYF
-	TRBV10-3	-	TRBJ2-7	TGTGCCGCGAATTCCGGGACACTCAAATCCTACGAGCAGTACTTC	CAANSGTLKSYEQYF
-	TRBV29-1	-	TRBJ2-7	TGCAGCATTGTACTGTCGGACGGGGGATCCTACGAGCAGTACTTC	CSIVLSDGGSYEQYF
-	TRBV6-5	-	TRBJ2-1	TGTGCCAGCAATTACTTGCACGAGCAGTTCTTC	CASNYLHEQFF
-	TRBV6-5	TRBD1	TRBJ2-1	TGTGCCAGCAGTCCCCGGGACAGCTCTACCTACAATGAGCAGTTCTTC	CASSPRDSSTYNEQFF
-	TRBV6-2/TRBV6-3	-	TRBJ2-7	TGTACCAGCAGTTACATTACGGTGACACCCCTTACTTACGAGCAGTACTTC	CTSSYITVTPLTYEQYF
-	TRBV4-1	TRBD2	TRBJ2-1	TGCGCTAGCAGCCAAGAAGGCTGTGGGGGGGAGGGATACAGTGAGCAGTTCTTC	CASSQEGCGGEGYSEQFF
-	TRBV29-1	-	TRBJ2-1	TGCAGCGTCGATACGAGGTACAATGAGCAGTTCTTC	CSVDTRYNEQFF
-	TRBV28	-	TRBJ1-5	TGTGCCAACAGTCGTAGAACAGGGCTGGGCAATCAGCCCCTGCATTTT	CANSRRTGLGNQPLHF
-	TRBV7-8	TRBD1	TRBJ1-4	TGTGCCAACAGCCGGGACAGGGTCAGTACTAATGAAAAACTGTTTTTT	CANSRDRVSTNEKLFF
-	TRBV29-1	-	TRBJ1-1	TGCAGCATCGTTGAGACTAGCACTGATGCTTTCTTT	CSIVETSTDAFF
-	TRBV20-1	TRBD2	TRBJ2-7	TGCAGTGCTAGTCGACCCATCCTCCGGGGGGATATATCCTACAAGCAGTACTTC	CSASRPILRGDISYKQYF
-	TRBV20-1	-	TRBJ1-1	TGCAGTGCTGGCCAGGGGTGTTACACTGAAGCTTTCTTT	CSAGQGCYTEAFF
-	TRBV6-1	-	TRBJ1-5	TGTGTCAGCAGTGAATCGGGGCTTCATCAGCACCAGCATTTT	CVSSESGLHQHQHF
-	TRBV4-2	TRBD2	TRBJ2-3	TGTGCCAACAGCCATACACCGGGACTAGCGGGAGGGTCTGGCACAGATACGCAGTATTTT	CANSHTPGLAGGSGTDTQYF
few	TRBV6-6	-	TRBJ2-7	TGTGTCAGCAGCTCCCGGGATAGGACCTACGAGCAGTACTTC	CVSSSRDRTYEQYF
-	TRBV29-1	-	TRBJ1-2	TGTAGCGTTGTAGCGGAACATGGCTACACCTTC	CSVVAEHGYTF
once	TRBV6-5	-	TRBJ2-7	TGTGCCAGCAGGCGGACGGGCGAGCAGTACTTC	CASRRTGEQYF
once	TRBV11-2	-	TRBJ1-3	TGTGCCAGCAGCGCACGCATGAAGTTTGGAAACACCATATATTTT	CASSARMKFGNTIYF
-	TRBV20-1	-	TRBJ2-7	TGCAGTGCTAAAGATGTGGGGGTTGGAGCCTACGAGCAGTACTTC	CSAKDVGVGAYEQYF
-	TRBV6-2/TRBV6-3	-	TRBJ2-1	TGTACCAGCACCGAAGGGTTGGCAGATGAGCACTTCTTC	CTSTEGLADEHFF
many	TRBV5-1	TRBD1	TRBJ1-1	TGCGCCAGCAGCGTAGGGGACAGTTGGACTGAAGCTTTCTTT	CASSVGDSWTEAFF
-	TRBV4-1	TRBD1	TRBJ2-4	TGCGCCGGGAGCCAAGGAAAGGACAGGGCTGAAAACATTCAGTACTTC	CAGSQGKDRAENIQYF
once	TRBV5-1	-	TRBJ2-6	TGCGCCAGCAGTACAGGCGGCAACTCTGTGGCCAACGTCCTGACTTTC	CASSTGGNSVANVLTF
-	TRBV6-5	TRBD1	TRBJ1-1	TGTGTCAGCATTAAGACAGGGAACACTGAAGTTTTCTTT	CVSIKTGNTEVFF
once	TRBV29-1	-	TRBJ2-3	TGCAGCGTTAAGCAGAGAAGCACAGATACGCAGTATTTT	CSVKQRSTDTQYF
-	TRBV4-1	-	TRBJ2-3	TGCGCCAGCAGCCGGGGTGTGACTAAGGTAAATACGCAGTATTTT	CASSRGVTKVNTQYF
-	TRBV4-2	-	TRBJ1-2	TGTACCAACAGCCAAGATGGCAGGGATGGCTACACCTTC	CTNSQDGRDGYTF
-	TRBV10-2	TRBD1	TRBJ1-1	TGCGCCAGCAGTGAAGACAGGGACGGTGAAGCATTCTTT	CASSEDRDGEAFF
-	TRBV15	TRBD2	TRBJ2-1	TGTGCCACCAGCGGGTTAAGACTAGCGAGAGGAAATGAGCAGCTCTTC	CATSGLRLARGNEQLF
many	TRBV6-5	TRBD1	TRBJ1-4	TGTGCCAGCAGTTACTCGATGGGCCTCGGGACAGGGCCTCTTAATGAAAAACTGTTTTTT	CASSYSMGLGTGPLNEKLFF
-	TRBV6-6	-	TRBJ2-2	TGTGCCAGCTGTTACGCGGGTACGATGACAGGCTTGAACACCTGGGAGCTGTTTTTT	CASCYAGTMTGLNTWELFF
-	TRBV4-1	-	TRBJ1-2	TGTGCCAGCAGCCAAGATTGGGAAGGGCGTATAGACTACACCTTC	CASSQDWEGRIDYTF
many	TRBV28	-	TRBJ1-2	TGTGCCAGCAGTTTAGTTCGGGGCCAGTCCTATGGCTACACCTTC	CASSLVRGQSYGYTF
-	TRBV11-2	-	TRBJ2-3	TGTGCCTGCAGCTTAGGGGTCCTAACTAGGACAGATACACAGTATTTT	CACSLGVLTRTDTQYF